The clone carrying this T cell receptor (beta chain) has just a few counts. The antigen is unknown. These data belong to a study of T-cell reconstitution after alpha-beta-depleted transplantation in children. General study points: Surviving recipient T cells and thymic progenitors underlay high day-60 TCRbeta diversity in some patients. When one year had passed after transplant, most T-cell counts and diversity came from newly produced T cells. Reportedly, roughly two months post-transplant, alpha-beta T cells arose from several hundred expanded graft clones.

The library targeted TCRbeta and was prepared with unique molecular identifiers. MiXCR, run by TCRdb on the PCR reads, gives a single entry per CDR3 protein. Seen here are 450,000 to 550,000 distinct CDR3 sequences, roughly an eighth observed once, and the top ten hold around 15%. The CDR3 consists of 14 residues. Germline V lookup: CDR1 SGHKS, CDR2 YYEKEE (reference sequence). J was trimmed by 6 bases and V by 4 bases; bases with no gene match: 9. The genes are TRBV5-5 and TRBJ2-7; 8 bases agree with TRBD1. This sample comprised PBMCs, mostly from graft donor cells, obtained 180 days after TCRalphabeta/CD19-depleted stem cell transplant. The TCR sequence derives from a female patient aged 2-10 years who had a stem cell transplant for aplastic anemia, so the T cells may come from the graft donor. This chain's CDR3 is CASSIRDRGGEQYF. CDR3 DNA: TGTGCCAGCAGCATCCGAGACAGGGGCGGCGAGCAGTACTTC.